One and the same sample provided the 22 T cell receptor beta chains below, sequenced in a study of cytomegalovirus exposure and HLA in healthy donors. 60 Vbeta and 13 Jbeta primers were used in PCR. TCRdb's copy holds only in-frame clones and misses some; the assay was immunoSEQ multiplex PCR. The data contain about 120,000 clones, about 79% of them singletons. Material for sequencing was PBMCs. The receptors come from a young woman in good health and CMV-seropositive.

This chain uses TRBV10-2 with TRBJ2-5, with 7 bases aligning to TRBD2. V was clipped by 4 bases and J by 0 bases; unmatched bases: 8. The CDR3 runs 16 residues. Per germline, CDR1 WSHSY and CDR2 SAAADI. Here the CDR3 DNA reads TGCGCCAGCAGTGGGCCCGGGACTACGAACCAAGAGACCCAGTACTTC. It encodes CASSGPGTTNQETQYF.

The chain is built from TRBV5-1 and TRBJ1-1; TRBD1 is a possible D gene (5 bases). V lost 5 bases and J 0 bases, leaving 23 bases between the germline ends. The germline V gene has CDR1 SGHRS and CDR2 YFSETQ. The CDR3 loop spans 18 amino acids. The CDR3 region is CASRKWKFDRAMNTEAFF. CDR3 nucleotides: TGCGCCAGCAGAAAATGGAAGTTTGACAGAGCCATGAACACTGAAGCTTTCTTT. The full variable domain, rest sourced from reference TRBV5-1 and TRBJ1-1, is KAGVTQTPRYLIKTRGQQVTLSCSPISGHRSVSWYQQTPGQGLQFLFEYFSETQRNKGNFPGRFSGRQFSNSRSEMNVSTLELGDSALYLCASRKWKFDRAMNTEAFFGQGTRLTVV.

This clone was counted only a few times. This rearrangement joins TRBV11-2 to TRBJ2-5, with D possibly TRBD2 on 5 matching bases. Germline-derived CDR1 and CDR2 are SGHAT and FQNNGV. V lost 4 bases to trimming and J lost 0 bases, with 21 bases between them. The CDR3 contains 18 residues. The CDR3 DNA follows: TGTGCCAGCAGCTCGGTTACCGGGGTCCTGGGGAACCAAGAGACCCAGTACTTC. This sequence encodes CASSSVTGVLGNQETQYF.

The chain employs TRBV18 and TRBJ1-2, with 11 bases fitting TRBD1. This CDR3 spans 15 amino acids. The germline CDR1 and CDR2 sequences are KGHSH and LQKENI. Losses at the gene ends were 2 bases for V and 6 bases for J; bases not matched to a gene: 5. CDR3 sequence reads: CASSPNRDRGDGYTF. In nucleotides, the CDR3 is TGTGCCAGCTCACCAAACCGGGACAGGGGGGATGGCTACACCTTC.

The gene calls are TRBV4-2 and TRBJ2-1, with 10 bases fitting TRBD2. The V gene's germline CDR1 is LGHNA and CDR2 YNFKEQ. This CDR3 has 19 residues. Trimming at V came to 0 bases and at J to 0 bases, leaving 8 bases not matched to a gene. This chain's CDR3 is CASSQERTSGESSYNEQFF. The CDR3 nucleotides read TGTGCCAGCAGCCAAGAAAGGACTAGCGGAGAGAGCTCCTACAATGAGCAGTTCTTC.

V is TRBV27 and J is TRBJ1-1; no clear D gene. The CDR3 extends over 13 amino acids. V lost 3 bases, J lost 4 bases, and 9 bases lay in between. Germline CDR1 MNHEY, CDR2 SMNVEV (reference sequence). The CDR3 protein is CASSFSRATEAFF. The CDR3, as DNA: TGTGCCAGCAGTTTTAGCCGTGCCACTGAAGCTTTCTTT.

The chain employs TRBV11-3 and TRBJ1-1; tentatively, D is TRBD1 (6 bases). Germline V CDR1 and CDR2: SGHNT, YENEEA. V was cut by 5 bases and J by 4 bases, with 17 bases left in between. This CDR3 is 15 amino acids long. CDR3 DNA sequence: TGTGCCAGCAGCGTCCAGGGGAAGGGGAGCACTGAAGCTTTCTTT. Translated: CASSVQGKGSTEAFF.

The table lists this clone with a count of one. The chain couples TRBV30 to TRBJ2-7; 10 positions match TRBD2. V shed 0 bases and J 4 bases; nucleotides not matched to a gene: 12. Germline lookup yields CDR1 GTSNPN and CDR2 SVGIG (reference sequence). CDR3 length: 17 amino acids. CDR3 loop: CAWSVRETSGISYEQYF. The CDR3 DNA sequence: TGTGCCTGGAGTGTAAGAGAAACTAGCGGGATTTCATACGAGCAGTACTTC.

Regarding this clone: A read error may account for a junction end that differs from germline. The chain employs TRBV4-2 and TRBJ1-3; TRBD1 is a possible D gene (6 bases). CDR1 LGHNA and CDR2 YNFKEQ come from the germline V gene. The CDR3 spans 17 residues. The CDR3 DNA follows: TGTGTCAGCAGCCAAGGTCTAGGGGGACCCTCTGGAAACACCATATATTTT. Protein product: CVSSQGLGGPSGNTIYF.

This clone was counted a single time. V gene TRBV28 combines with J gene TRBJ2-1, with 7 bases fitting TRBD1. V lost 5 bases and J lost 4; bases outside the gene matches: 8. This CDR3 spans 15 amino acids. Germline loops: CDR1 MDHEN, CDR2 SYDVKM. CDR3 amino acids: CASSERGLQYNEQFF. The CDR3 DNA sequence: TGTGCCAGCAGTGAGAGGGGGCTACAGTACAATGAGCAGTTCTTC.

This rearrangement joins TRBV28 to TRBJ2-2, with 9 nucleotides matching TRBD2. Germline CDR1 and CDR2: MDHEN and SYDVKM. The CDR3 runs 17 residues. The V segment lost 7 bases and the J segment 1 base; nucleotides outside the gene matches: 10. As DNA, the CDR3 is TGTGCCAGCACCACTCGGAGTAGCGGGGGGAACACCGGGGAGCTGTTTTTT. This encodes CASTTRSSGGNTGELFF. Filled out from reference TRBV28 and TRBJ2-2, the complete variable domain reads DVKVTQSSRYLVKRTGEKVFLECVQDMDHENMFWYRQDPGLGLRLIYFSYDVKMKEKGDIPEGYSVSREKKERFSLILESASTNQTSMYLCASTTRSSGGNTGELFFGEGSRLTVL.

This clone showed up just a few times. This sequence joins TRBV6-1 and TRBJ2-1; weak D call: TRBD2 (5 bases). This CDR3 has 12 residues. The ends were cut back, 2 bases at V and 11 bases at J, with 10 bases in the middle. From germline, CDR1 is MNHNS and CDR2 SASEGT. The CDR3 protein is CASSELGSKQFF. CDR3 coding DNA: TGTGCCAGCAGTGAACTAGGGAGTAAGCAGTTCTTC.

This clone was detected once. This chain links TRBV7-9 with TRBJ2-7; a possible D gene is TRBD1 (5 bases). The germline V gene encodes CDR1 SEHNR and CDR2 FQNEAQ (reference sequence). V was cut by 1 base and J by 3 bases, with 10 bases left in between. The CDR3 consists of 14 residues. The CDR3 reads CASSLDVGLYEQYF. CDR3 DNA sequence: TGTGCCAGCAGCTTAGACGTGGGGCTCTACGAGCAGTACTTC.

This chain connects TRBV6-6 to TRBJ1-6; tentative D call: TRBD1 (5 bases). Looked up from germline, CDR1 is MNHNY and CDR2 is SVGAGI (reference sequence). CDR3 length equals 14 residues. V dropped 2 bases and J dropped 8 bases, with 10 bases sitting between them. CDR3 in amino acids: CASSYRGTDSPLHF. Here the CDR3 DNA reads TGTGCCAGCAGTTACCGGGGGACCGATTCACCCCTCCACTTT.

This chain links TRBV6-1 with TRBJ2-2; 7 nucleotides align to TRBD1. The germline V gene has CDR1 MNHNS and CDR2 SASEGT. V lost 9 bases to trimming and J lost 2 bases; unmatched junction nucleotides: 3. The CDR3 is 13 residues long. The CDR3 region is CARRDSNTGELFF. CDR3 coding DNA: TGTGCCAGACGGGACAGTAACACCGGGGAGCTGTTTTTT.

This chain connects TRBV2 to TRBJ1-5; D unresolved. V was trimmed by 2 bases and J by 0 bases, leaving 8 bases between them. The germline V gene encodes CDR1 SNHLY and CDR2 FYNNEI. The CDR3 has 15 amino acids. The DNA of the CDR3 is TGTGCCAGCAGTGAAAGCGAGTATAGCAATCAGCCCCAGCATTTT. This codes for CASSESEYSNQPQHF.

This chain links TRBV9 with TRBJ2-3; D possibly corresponds to TRBD1 (6 bases). This CDR3 has 15 amino acids. The germline V gene encodes CDR1 SGDLS and CDR2 YYNGEE. Trimming removed 0 bases from V and 2 bases from J, with 10 bases in between. CDR3 DNA: TGTGCCAGCAGCGTAGAGGGACACTTCACAGATACGCAGTATTTT. Its translation: CASSVEGHFTDTQYF.

The V gene is TRBV14, the J gene TRBJ2-5; D is unclear. From germline, CDR1 is SGHDN and CDR2 FVKESK. The ends were cut back, 0 bases at V and 7 bases at J, with 6 bases in the middle. CDR3 length equals 12 residues. The CDR3 region has the DNA TGTGCCAGCAGCCAAGATACGGGGACCCAGTACTTC. Its protein is CASSQDTGTQYF.

The chain links TRBV6-5 to TRBJ1-2; D unresolved. The CDR3 loop spans 14 amino acids. V shed 2 bases and J shed 0 bases, with 7 bases lying between them. CDR1 and CDR2 (germline): MNHEY, SVGAGI. The CDR3 DNA sequence: TGTGCCAGCAGTTACGTACAGTCTAACTATGGCTACACCTTC. It codes for CASSYVQSNYGYTF.

The chain employs TRBV28 and TRBJ2-3; TRBD2 aligns across 10 bases. V was pared by 1 base and J by 1 base, with 11 bases of the junction left unmatched. Germline CDR1 reads MDHEN; CDR2 reads SYDVKM. This CDR3 has 19 residues. The CDR3 loop reads CASSLYRTSGNRGTDTQYF. CDR3 DNA: TGTGCCAGCAGTTTATATAGGACTAGCGGAAACCGGGGCACAGATACGCAGTATTTT.

The chain has TRBV6-1 and TRBJ2-4; 8 bases are shared with TRBD1. Germline V gives CDR1 MNHNS, CDR2 SASEGT. The trim removed 4 bases at V and 1 base at J, leaving 0 bases unmatched. This CDR3 contains 14 residues. CDR3 residues: CASSGQGAKNIQYF. CDR3 coding DNA: TGTGCCAGCAGTGGACAGGGGGCCAAAAACATTCAGTACTTC.

This clone was found once. The chain combines TRBV6-6 with TRBJ2-5; 7 bases agree with TRBD1. Germline V gives CDR1 MNHNY, CDR2 SVGAGI (reference sequence). The trim removed 6 bases at V and 2 bases at J, leaving 12 bases unmatched. The CDR3 totals 16 residues. The CDR3, as DNA: TGTGCCAGCAGAATCCCCCGGAGCAGGGGGCAAGAGACCCAGTACTTC. Protein sequence: CASRIPRSRGQETQYF.